The source of this T cell receptor beta chain is a study of CD8+CD57+ T cells in acquired aplastic anemia. Whoever was chosen for sequencing had shown CD8+CD57+ cell expansion by flow cytometry. Patients were treatment-naive when blood was sampled. The CDR3 has 11 residues. The V end lost 9 bases, the J end lost 5 bases, and 7 bases lay between the germline ends. The germline CDR1 and CDR2 sequences are WSHSY and SAAADI. TCR beta VDJ combinations and CDR3 sequences were profiled from genomic DNA. TCRdb recomputed calls from the reads with MiXCR, one row per CDR3 protein. There are fewer than 200,000 distinct CDR3 sequences in the sample; around 50% occur only once, and roughly 13% lies in the top ten.

The receptor's source is a human donor with aplastic anemia. Input material: sorted CD4+, CD8+, or CD8+CD57+ T cells (not recorded which) from PBMCs. This chain uses TRBV10-2 with TRBJ2-2; D not resolved. CDR3 loop: CASLMTGELFF. In DNA form, the CDR3 reads TGCGCCAGTCTTATGACCGGGGAGCTGTTTTTT.